This T cell receptor (beta chain) was obtained from a study of blood T cell repertoires in COVID-19 (dated by TCRdb to 2020 to 2021). Some background on the complete study: Collaborator samples came from the United States, Italy and Spain and covered acute and convalescent phases of COVID-19. The prospective study material was composed of cDNA or gDNA derived from T cells, B-cell-depleted T cells, or PBMCs. Sample metadata almost always included a de-identified subject ID, COVID-19 status, age in years and sex. Where HLA class I and class II types were available, the types were taken from metadata supplied by the sample provider, not from assay-based typing. Samples came from the ongoing ImmuneRACE study (first 160 participants) plus 1,254 subjects from 6 global collaborators. The dataset comprised deeply sampled blood TCRbeta repertoires from subjects exposed to, actively infected with, or recovered from COVID-19. A freely available public database, intended as a resource for researchers studying the immune response to SARS-CoV-2, is where the repertoires were released.

Collaborating institutions collected whole blood in K2EDTA tubes following their own protocols. For TCRbeta analysis, collaborators shipped samples as frozen whole blood, isolated PBMCs, or DNA extracted from either of those sample types. General study outcomes and caveats: The quantity of clinical and demographic metadata differed by source and by participant and was supplied without curation.

TCRbeta CDR3 regions were amplified from genomic DNA by means of the immunoSEQ Assay, a bias-controlled multiplex PCR. Processing in the source paper ran as follows. Nucleated cell counts per sample were estimated from amplification of reference gene primers within the assay. To quantify the absolute abundance of each unique TCRbeta CDR3 rearrangement, sequence reads were collapsed and filtered. For each sample, productive Simpson clonality was calculated by taking the square root of Simpson's diversity index across productive rearrangements. TCRdb took over this immuneACCESS table, retaining in-frame rearrangements with V and J assigned. Such tables are incomplete; in checked studies, under half of the missing clones stem from an unresolved V gene, and the remainder is unexplained. The V and J calls and clone size were taken over from that table, and D and trimming were inferred from the DNA. The sample contains fewer than 200,000 clones, roughly 85% of them found a single time. Together, the top ten hold over 7% of the sample.

As to this clone: This clone's antigen is unknown. The record has no base qualities; no much larger clone is one base away.

Germline trimming: 4 bases from V, 3 bases from J; junction bases outside gene matches: 5. Measured from the cysteine to the phenylalanine, the CDR3 is 15 residues long. The retained sequence is limited to the CDR3, 45 bases, with the frame set at the first base. The germline V gene sets CDR1 to SGHAT and CDR2 to FQNNGV. Sequencing was done on a sample of peripheral blood. This sequence was found in a man aged 45-60 years with active or convalescent COVID-19. The sequence joins TRBV11-2 to TRBJ2-7; TRBD2 matches 11 bases in the middle. The DNA reads as follows: TGTGCCAGCAGCTCTCCGGGACTAGCGGTCTACGAGCAGTACTTC. It is translated as CASSSPGLAVYEQYF.